The rows below give T cell receptor beta chains drawn from one sample of a study of T cell repertoires in cytomegalovirus infection. Each CDR3 protein gets one entry after TCRdb re-called the reads with MiXCR. The sample gives under 250,000 distinct CDR3 sequences, about 5.9% of which show up once; around 6.9% is in the top ten. Source material: PBMCs. The receptor set was obtained from a human donor in good health (CMV status not recorded). Some clones in this sample may be carry-over from other donors' samples. Both conserved end residues are part of each CDR3. D genes are given only for firm matches. Clone size is not always given. Where it is, it says once, few, many or a class for expanded clones.

>TRBJ2-1|many|TRBV6-2/TRBV6-3|NA
CASSPGVRQINSGEQFF
TGTGCCAGCAGCCCCGGTGTAAGACAGATAAACTCTGGTGAGCAGTTCTTC
>TRBJ1-1|NA|TRBV6-5|NA
CASQGSERDTEAFF
TGTGCCAGCCAGGGATCCGAAAGGGACACTGAAGCTTTCTTT
>TRBJ1-5|NA|TRBV4-1|NA
CASSQQRGSNQPQHF
TGCGCCAGCAGCCAACAGCGGGGAAGCAATCAGCCCCAGCATTTT
>TRBJ2-2|many|TRBV5-1|NA
CASSPLLGPLNTGELFF
TGCGCCAGCAGCCCCTTACTGGGACCGCTGAACACCGGGGAGCTGTTTTTT
>TRBJ2-3|many|TRBV29-1|TRBD2
CSGLTRAGGTDTQYF
TGCAGCGGCCTCACACGGGCGGGGGGCACAGATACGCAGTATTTT
>TRBJ2-3|many|TRBV28|NA
CASSLSRRDTQYF
TGTGCCAGCAGTTTATCGCGAAGAGATACGCAGTATTTT
>TRBJ2-7|many|TRBV7-2|NA
CASSPRAREQYF
TGTGCCAGCAGCCCCCGCGCTAGGGAGCAGTACTTC
>TRBJ2-5|many|TRBV7-2|NA
CASSFGTETQYF
TGTGCCAGCAGCTTCGGGACAGAGACCCAGTACTTC
>TRBJ2-1|many|TRBV19|NA
CASSTGQGGYNEQFF
TGTGCCAGTAGTACGGGACAAGGGGGCTACAATGAGCAGTTCTTC
>TRBJ2-7|many|TRBV29-1|NA
CSVGYTAYEQYF
TGCAGCGTTGGTTACACAGCCTACGAGCAGTACTTC
>TRBJ1-2|many|TRBV25-1|NA
CASSEYVGVQEEGYTF
TGTGCCAGCAGTGAATATGTGGGGGTACAGGAGGAAGGCTACACCTTC
>TRBJ2-3|many|TRBV5-1|TRBD1
CASTDLTGGTGTQYF
TGCGCCAGCACCGATTTGACAGGGGGCACGGGTACGCAGTATTTT
>TRBJ1-1|many|TRBV7-9|NA
CASSEGLSNTEAFF
TGTGCCAGCAGCGAAGGACTATCGAACACTGAAGCTTTCTTT
>TRBJ2-7|many|TRBV15|NA
CATSRLHGDEQYF
TGTGCCACCAGCAGACTACATGGCGACGAGCAGTACTTC
>TRBJ1-5|many|TRBV10-3|TRBD1
CAISPKGQRNQPQHF
TGTGCCATCAGCCCCAAGGGACAGCGCAATCAGCCCCAGCATTTT
>TRBJ2-1|many|TRBV7-2|TRBD2
CASSSVAGTAQFF
TGTGCCAGCAGCTCGGTAGCGGGGACGGCGCAGTTCTTC
>TRBJ1-5|many|TRBV19|TRBD1
CARKGQRHQPQHF
TGTGCCAGAAAGGGACAGAGACATCAGCCCCAGCATTTT
>TRBJ2-1|few|TRBV30|TRBD1
CAWSVRDRNLVSEQFF
TGTGCCTGGAGTGTACGGGACAGGAATTTGGTATCGGAGCAGTTCTTC
>TRBJ2-7|many|TRBV7-2|NA
CASSRVDEQYF
TGTGCCAGCAGCCGCGTGGACGAGCAGTACTTC
>TRBJ2-3|NA|TRBV30|TRBD2
CAWSRGLAGWTDTQYF
TGTGCCTGGAGTCGCGGACTAGCGGGGTGGACAGATACGCAGTATTTT
>TRBJ2-3|many|TRBV7-8|TRBD2
CASSIPPLAGGPTDTQYF
TGTGCCAGCAGCATCCCGCCCCTAGCGGGGGGGCCCACAGATACGCAGTATTTT
>TRBJ2-3|many|TRBV7-2|NA
CASSLLGPTDTQYF
TGTGCCAGCAGCTTACTGGGGCCCACAGATACGCAGTATTTT
>TRBJ1-2|many|TRBV7-2|NA
CASSSDNYGYTF
TGTGCCAGCAGCTCGGATAACTATGGCTACACCTTC
>TRBJ1-4|many|TRBV28|NA
CASRQAGQINEKLFF
TGTGCCAGCAGACAAGCGGGACAAATCAATGAAAAACTGTTTTTT
>TRBJ2-5|few|TRBV5-6|NA
CASSLWWSPTKRETQYF
TGTGCCAGCAGCTTGTGGTGGAGCCCCACGAAGAGAGAGACCCAGTACTTC
>TRBJ2-3|many|TRBV7-3|NA
CASSLKRGGTDTQYF
TGTGCCAGCAGCTTAAAAAGGGGGGGCACAGATACGCAGTATTTT
>TRBJ1-2|many|TRBV29-1|TRBD1
CSVRGGGYTF
TGCAGCGTCAGGGGGGGAGGCTACACCTTC
>TRBJ1-3|many|TRBV6-5|NA
CASSYGHTIYF
TGTGCCAGCAGTTACGGGCACACCATATATTTT
>TRBJ2-3|many|TRBV7-2|NA
CASSLARGVGTDTQYF
TGTGCCAGCAGCTTAGCGCGGGGAGTCGGCACAGATACGCAGTATTTT
>TRBJ2-7|many|TRBV7-2|NA
CASSLDRANEQYF
TGTGCCAGCAGCTTAGACAGGGCAAACGAGCAGTACTTC
>TRBJ2-5|many|TRBV5-5|NA
CASTLRGSETQYF
TGTGCCAGCACCCTCCGGGGGTCCGAGACCCAGTACTTC
>TRBJ2-7|many|TRBV7-6|TRBD1
CASSPTTGAKSYEQYF
TGTGCCAGCAGCCCCACGACAGGGGCGAAATCCTACGAGCAGTACTTC
>TRBJ2-1|NA|TRBV29-1|NA
CSVDRLAYNEQFF
TGCAGCGTTGACAGGCTAGCCTACAATGAGCAGTTCTTC
>TRBJ1-4|many|TRBV20-1|NA
CSATHPTNEKLFF
TGCAGTGCTACGCATCCTACTAATGAAAAACTGTTTTTT
>TRBJ1-5|many|TRBV6-1|NA
CASSDRVSNQPQHF
TGTGCCAGCAGTGACAGGGTTAGCAATCAGCCCCAGCATTTT
>TRBJ1-1|many|TRBV28|NA
CASSLPSEAFF
TGTGCCAGCAGTCTCCCGTCTGAAGCTTTCTTT
>TRBJ2-1|few|TRBV19|TRBD2
CASSPDGGVLRGEQFF
TGTGCCAGTAGTCCCGACGGGGGGGTACTCCGGGGAGAGCAGTTCTTC